The clone carrying this TCR beta chain turned up a few times. Its matching antigen is unknown. This CDR3 is 14 amino acids long. The V gene end was trimmed by 0 bases and the J gene end by 6 bases; junction bases not matched to a gene: 4. Germline CDR1 LGHNA, CDR2 YSLEER. The PCR had 60 Vbeta and 13 Jbeta primers. The table came from immunoSEQ multiplex PCR; TCRdb's copy has only in-frame clones and leaves some out. Here the sample spans approximately 170,000 clones, 65% to 85% being singletons. The data belong to a study of cytomegalovirus exposure and HLA in healthy donors. Overall study findings and caveats: Across donors, presence/absence analyses took sequencing depth to be roughly uniform. Later analysis demonstrated an association between a missense DCLRE1C variant and TCR beta V- and J-gene trimming. Sequencing likely produced, as an artifact, a cluster of highly shared sequence variants. Among TCR beta chains, those listed as cytomegalovirus-associated numbered about 160.

This sequence joins TRBV4-3 and TRBJ1-2; 7 bases agree with TRBD1. Sequencing was done on a sample of PBMCs. The sequence was collected from a male donor in good health and CMV-seronegative. CDR3 sequence: CASSQDRDSHGYTF. CDR3 in DNA: TGCGCCAGCAGCCAAGATCGGGACAGCCATGGCTACACCTTC.